In this sample, the clone carrying this TCR beta chain turned up once. What it recognizes is unknown. Likely a read error: the CDR3 ends without its conserved phenylalanine or tryptophan. Three rounds of nested PCR, following a modified ARM-PCR protocol, produced the TCRbeta library. TCRdb recomputed calls from the multiplex PCR reads with MiXCR, one row per CDR3 protein. The data show over 100,000 distinct CDR3 sequences, roughly two thirds seen once. The CDR3 has 15 amino acids. Germline loops: CDR1 SGHNT, CDR2 YENEEA. The sample originates from a study of tumor and adjacent non-tumor tissue in lung cancer. Study-level points and caveats: In normal lung, the top 100 clones were significantly more dominant than in tumor. TCR diversity was significantly greater in tumor than normal lung tissue. Shorter survival was associated with higher TCR diversity in tumors.

This sample's RNA came from whole unsorted tissue. The normal lung tissue was taken more than 3 cm from the tumor edge. The sequence was obtained from a man aged 55 to 70 with non-small cell lung cancer. Sample: distant non-tumor lung tissue. The rearrangement joins TRBV11-3 to TRBJ2-7; 10 bases align to TRBD2. The CDR3 coding sequence is TGTACCAGTAGGAGAGCTAGCGGGAGCTCCTACGAGCAGTACTAC. Translation gives CTSRRASGSSYEQYY.